This is a list of T cell receptor beta chains from one sample in a study of early T cells in non-severe SARS-CoV-2 infection. One entry per CDR3 protein, called by TCRdb with MiXCR from the 5' RACE reads. Of around 26,000 distinct CDR3 sequences in the sample, almost 4.5% were seen once. Input material: whole blood. The source of these receptors is an adult who was a healthcare worker with PCR-confirmed SARS-CoV-2 infection or an uninfected control (not recorded which). The CDR3 runs from the conserved cysteine through the conserved F or W. A D gene is named only where the DNA matches it firmly. Sizes are listed as once, few or many counts, or a class when the clone is expanded.

abundance: many
j_gene: TRBJ1-4
v_gene: TRBV5-1
d_gene: TRBD1
CDR3aa: CASSFGQGANEKLFF
CDR3nt: TGCGCCAGCAGCTTCGGGCAGGGGGCTAATGAAAAACTGTTTTTT

abundance: many
j_gene: TRBJ1-6
v_gene: TRBV12-3/TRBV12-4
d_gene: TRBD1
CDR3aa: CASSPRTGENSPLHF
CDR3nt: TGTGCCAGCAGTCCCAGGACAGGGGAAAACTCACCCCTCCACTTT

abundance: many
j_gene: TRBJ2-4
v_gene: TRBV12-3/TRBV12-4
d_gene: TRBD1
CDR3aa: CASSQGPGGQNIQYF
CDR3nt: TGTGCCAGCAGTCAAGGACCAGGGGGCCAAAACATTCAGTACTTC

abundance: many
j_gene: TRBJ1-6
v_gene: TRBV11-2
d_gene: .
CDR3aa: CASTHRENSPLHF
CDR3nt: TGTGCCAGCACCCACAGGGAAAATTCACCCCTCCACTTT

abundance: many
j_gene: TRBJ2-7
v_gene: TRBV12-3/TRBV12-4
d_gene: .
CDR3aa: CASSSSGVSYEQYF
CDR3nt: TGTGCCAGCAGTTCATCAGGAGTCTCCTACGAGCAGTACTTC

abundance: many
j_gene: TRBJ1-1
v_gene: TRBV29-1
d_gene: TRBD1
CDR3aa: CSTRDSPNTEAFF
CDR3nt: TGCAGCACACGGGACAGTCCGAACACTGAAGCTTTCTTT

abundance: many
j_gene: TRBJ2-3
v_gene: TRBV27
d_gene: .
CDR3aa: CASSPDRDFLTDTQYF
CDR3nt: TGTGCCAGCAGCCCTGACCGGGACTTTCTCACAGATACGCAGTATTTT

abundance: many
j_gene: TRBJ2-1
v_gene: TRBV11-2
d_gene: TRBD2
CDR3aa: CASSLGTSGGYNEQFF
CDR3nt: TGTGCCAGCAGCTTAGGGACTAGCGGGGGATACAATGAGCAGTTCTTC

abundance: many
j_gene: TRBJ2-7
v_gene: TRBV2
d_gene: TRBD1
CDR3aa: CASRTTGGEQYF
CDR3nt: TGTGCCAGCAGGACCACAGGGGGCGAGCAGTACTTC

abundance: many
j_gene: TRBJ2-1
v_gene: TRBV28
d_gene: .
CDR3aa: CASIQGGAATPLSNEQFF
CDR3nt: TGTGCCAGCATCCAAGGGGGAGCGGCCACACCATTAAGTAATGAGCAGTTCTTC

abundance: many
j_gene: TRBJ1-2
v_gene: TRBV5-1
d_gene: .
CDR3aa: CASSLGSTGGGYTF
CDR3nt: TGCGCCAGCAGCTTGGGTTCCACAGGCGGTGGCTACACCTTC

abundance: many
j_gene: TRBJ2-7
v_gene: TRBV18
d_gene: TRBD2
CDR3aa: CASSPLAGQSYEQYF
CDR3nt: TGTGCCAGCTCACCTCTAGCGGGTCAATCATACGAGCAGTACTTC